This T cell receptor beta chain was documented in a study of monozygotic twins with cystic fibrosis. General study findings and limits: Nucleotide-identical clonotype sharing was significantly higher within monozygotic CF twin pairs than between unrelated CF individuals. Co-twins had the most similar V usage for 13 of 16 pairs, J for 8. Shared CDR3 numbers were not associated with age, concordance or severity.

This clone was detected once. Its antigen is unknown. Germline V gene lookup returns CDR1 SGHTA and CDR2 FQGTGA. Deletions cut 5 bases from V and 5 bases from J, with 15 bases between. This CDR3 comprises 14 residues. Some clones are missing from TCRdb's copy, which holds only in-frame ones; the method was immunoSEQ multiplex PCR. Among 25,000 to 30,000 clones listed, 90% were seen once. This TCR derives from a girl aged 2-9 years with cystic fibrosis. Sequenced: blood. This chain connects TRBV7-3 to TRBJ2-5; either TRBD1 or TRBD2 may fit D (6 bases each). The CDR3 nucleotides read TGTGCCAGCAGCCCGTCGGGGGCTGGGGAGACCCAGTACTTC. Encoded protein: CASSPSGAGETQYF.